These 27 T cell receptor beta chains were sequenced from one sample in a study of identical twins. Via MiXCR, TCRdb re-called the 5' RACE reads, giving one row per CDR3 protein. The sample carries 350,000 or so distinct CDR3 sequences, approximately 9.1% recorded once. Sequenced input: naive T cells sorted from blood. These TCRs come from a woman aged 50 to 65 in good health.

This clonotype appeared a few times. This chain uses TRBV4-1 with TRBJ2-5, with D possibly being TRBD1 or TRBD2 (5 bases each). This CDR3 region has 14 residues. The germline V and J ends were trimmed by 4 bases and 5 bases, with 14 bases remaining between them. CDR1 and CDR2 from the germline V gene are MGHRA and YSYEKL. The CDR3 loop reads CASSPGMGVETQYF. In nucleotides, the CDR3 is TGCGCCAGCAGCCCCGGTATGGGGGTTGAGACCCAGTACTTC.

This clonotype was seen a handful of times. The rearrangement links TRBV10-3 to TRBJ1-1, with D uncertain. Trimming stripped 2 bases from V and 0 bases from J, with 7 bases between. Germline-derived CDR1 and CDR2 are ENHRY and SYGVKD. The CDR3 length is 14 residues. Here the CDR3 reads CAISERTMNTEAFF. The CDR3 nucleotides read TGTGCCATCAGTGAGCGTACCATGAACACTGAAGCTTTCTTT.

This chain links TRBV11-2 with TRBJ2-1; D perhaps matches TRBD2 (6 bases). CDR3 length: 15 amino acids. The V end lost 5 bases, the J end lost 3 bases, and 14 bases lay between the germline ends. CDR1 and CDR2 from the germline V gene are SGHAT and FQNNGV. CDR3 nucleotides: TGTGCCAGCAGCCACCTGCGGGGAAGCTACAATGAGCAGTTCTTC. It yields the protein CASSHLRGSYNEQFF.

This clonotype occurred a few times. In DNA form, the CDR3 reads TGTGCCACCAGTGACGGGAGCTGGGGACAAGAGACCCAGTACTTC. Protein sequence: CATSDGSWGQETQYF. This sequence joins TRBV24-1 and TRBJ2-5; a weak D match, TRBD2 (6 bases). CDR1 KGHDR and CDR2 SFDVKD come from the germline V gene. Trimming shortened V by 4 bases and J by 2 bases, and 13 bases separated the two germline ends. This CDR3 is 15 amino acids long.

A few counts support this clonotype. The J gene is TRBJ1-2, the V gene TRBV9; D gene unclear. Germline V gene lookup returns CDR1 SGDLS and CDR2 YYNGEE. Trimming removed 0 bases from V and 2 bases from J, with 14 bases in between. The CDR3 runs 16 residues. The CDR3 protein is CASSVASRTGNYGYTF. Written as DNA, the CDR3 is TGTGCCAGCAGCGTAGCTAGCAGGACGGGGAACTATGGCTACACCTTC.

This clonotype appeared a few times. The chain links TRBV11-2 to TRBJ2-1; D unclear. Trimming removed 1 base at V and 14 bases at J, with 12 bases between. The CDR3 runs to 12 residues. Germline assignment: CDR1 SGHAT and CDR2 FQNNGV. DNA for the CDR3: TGTGCCAGCAGCTTAGGGATGGTTGGAAAGTTCTTC. Protein sequence: CASSLGMVGKFF.

The sample holds a few counts of this clonotype. This chain connects TRBV27 to TRBJ2-7; tentative D call: TRBD1 (5 bases). V was clipped by 1 base and J by 2 bases, with 9 bases between them. The CDR3 covers 14 residues. CDR1 and CDR2 (germline): MNHEY, SMNVEV (reference sequence). The CDR3 coding sequence is TGTGCCAGCAGTTTATGGGCAGGGACCTACGAGCAGTACTTC. This translates into CASSLWAGTYEQYF.

The chain has TRBV4-2 and TRBJ2-1; 8 positions agree with TRBD1. The CDR3 totals 18 residues. J was trimmed by 1 base and V by 1 base; bases with no gene match: 9. CDR1 is LGHNA and CDR2 is YNFKEQ in the germline V gene. CDR3: CASSQVRGDRKSYNEQFF. The CDR3 bases are TGTGCCAGCAGCCAAGTACGTGGGGACAGGAAATCCTACAATGAGCAGTTCTTC.

CDR3 sequence (DNA): TGCAGCGTTGCCGGACTGGTCCACGCGGACTACAATGAGCAGTTCTTC. Amino acid sequence: CSVAGLVHADYNEQFF. The chain recombines TRBV29-1 with TRBJ2-1, with a weak D call TRBD2 (5 bases). CDR3 length: 16 residues. Trimming left V 4 bases short and J 3 bases short, with 19 bases between. Germline CDR1 SQVTM, CDR2 ANQGSEA.

The chain couples TRBV10-3 to TRBJ2-1; TRBD2 matches 8 bases. This CDR3 spans 15 amino acids. In germline, CDR1 is ENHRY, CDR2 SYGVKD. After removal of 2 bases from V and 5 bases from J, the junction contained 5 bases not matched to a gene. CDR3 sequence: CAISEAGGLHNEQFF. CDR3 DNA sequence: TGTGCCATCAGTGAGGCGGGAGGCCTCCACAATGAGCAGTTCTTC.

In this sample, this clonotype turned up a few times. J is TRBJ2-3 and V is TRBV5-1; D is uncertain. The length of the CDR3 is 15 residues. V was trimmed by 4 bases and J by 1 base, leaving 13 bases between them. Germline V gene sequence: CDR1 SGHRS, CDR2 YFSETQ. The CDR3 spells CASSQDPVGTDTQYF. The CDR3 DNA sequence: TGCGCCAGCAGCCAAGACCCGGTAGGCACAGATACGCAGTATTTT.

V usage is TRBV18 and J usage is TRBJ2-7; 8 nucleotides agree with TRBD2. CDR1 and CDR2 (germline): KGHSH, LQKENI. V shed 6 bases and J 4 bases; nucleotides not matched to a gene: 14. The CDR3 consists of 16 residues. The CDR3, as DNA: TGTGCCAGCTCCCCCGGGGGGGGCAGTTACTCGTACGAGCAGTACGTC. Translation: CASSPGGGSYSYEQYV.

The chain links TRBV25-1 to TRBJ2-3, with a tentative D call TRBD2 (5 bases). Deletions cut 4 bases from V and 1 base from J, with 9 bases between. The CDR3 runs to 14 residues. CDR1 MGHDK and CDR2 SYGVNS come from the germline V gene. The CDR3 bases are TGTGCCAGCAGTGGGAGGATGGGCACAGATACGCAGTATTTT. Its protein product is CASSGRMGTDTQYF. The entire variable domain, with the rest obtained from reference TRBV25-1 and TRBJ2-3, is as follows: EADIYQTPRYLVIGTGKKITLECSQTMGHDKMYWYQQDPGMELHLIHYSYGVNSTEKGDLSSESTVSRIRTEHFPLTLESARPSHTSQYLCASSGRMGTDTQYFGPGTRLTVL.

Many counts were recorded for this clonotype. This chain's CDR3 is CSARESPLTDTQYF. In DNA form, the CDR3 reads TGCAGCGCGAGGGAAAGCCCCCTCACAGATACGCAGTATTTT. V and J are TRBV29-1 and TRBJ2-3, with a weak D call TRBD2 (5 bases). The CDR3 runs to 14 residues. The V gene's germline CDR1 is SQVTM and CDR2 ANQGSEA. Trimming pared 7 bases from V and 2 bases from J, leaving 16 bases between.

This clonotype was observed many times. V usage is TRBV5-6 and J usage is TRBJ2-5, with D maybe TRBD1 (5 bases). V was cut by 2 bases and J by 5 bases, with 13 bases left in between. From germline, CDR1 is SGHDT and CDR2 YYEEEE. This CDR3 contains 14 residues. In DNA, the CDR3 is TGTGCCAGCAGCTTTAGGGGATACGAGGAGACCCAGTACTTC. It is translated as CASSFRGYEETQYF.

This clonotype was counted between two and nine times. The chain joins TRBV20-1 to TRBJ1-1; possible D gene TRBD1, 5 bases. CDR1 and CDR2 from the germline V gene are DFQATT and SNEGSKA (reference sequence). This CDR3 is 16 amino acids long. Trimming removed 0 bases from V and 5 bases from J, with 19 bases in between. CDR3 bases: TGCAGTGCTAGAGATCCTGTGGGACTCCGGAAGACTGAAGCTTTCTTT. Translating gives CSARDPVGLRKTEAFF.

This chain joins TRBV28 and TRBJ1-6, with a weak D call TRBD1 (5 bases). In germline, CDR1 is MDHEN, CDR2 SYDVKM. V was pared by 2 bases and J by 9 bases, with 14 bases between. The CDR3 loop spans 15 amino acids. The CDR3 sequence: CASSLRAGRSSPLHF. The CDR3 coding sequence is TGTGCCAGCAGTTTAAGGGCAGGGAGGAGTTCACCCCTCCACTTT.

This clonotype was counted between two and nine times. The chain joins TRBV20-1 to TRBJ2-3, with D perhaps given as TRBD1 or TRBD2 (6 bases each). Trimming took 3 bases from V and 2 from J, leaving 9 bases between them. The CDR3 is made up of 13 amino acids. CDR1 and CDR2 from the germline V gene are DFQATT and SNEGSKA (reference sequence). The CDR3 is CSARTGATDTQYF. CDR3 bases: TGCAGTGCTAGGACGGGGGCCACAGATACGCAGTATTTT.

Of note for this clonotype: Given the absence of the conserved phenylalanine or tryptophan at the CDR3 end, a read error is likely. The chain is built from TRBV27 and TRBJ1-1, with D possibly matching TRBD1 (6 bases). The V gene lost 5 bases and the J gene lost 4 bases, with 11 bases spanning the gap. Germline V CDR1 and CDR2: MNHEY, SMNVEV (reference sequence). The CDR3 extends over 13 amino acids. The CDR3 is CASSRGGRTEAFI. The CDR3, as DNA: TGTGCCAGCAGTAGGGGGGGACGCACTGAAGCTTTCATT.

J is TRBJ1-4 and V is TRBV27; possible D gene TRBD1, 6 bases. Trimming took 4 bases from V and 6 from J, leaving 12 bases between them. This CDR3 spans 14 amino acids. The V gene's germline CDR1 is MNHEY and CDR2 SMNVEV (reference sequence). The chain's CDR3 is CASSSQGGDEKLFF. The CDR3 DNA is TGTGCCAGCAGTTCACAGGGTGGGGATGAAAAACTGTTTTTT.

This clonotype showed up many times. This chain links TRBV7-2 with TRBJ1-4, with a tentative D call TRBD1 (5 bases). CDR1 is SGHTA, CDR2 FQGNSA, per germline. Trimming pared 5 bases from V and 0 bases from J, leaving 7 bases between. This CDR3 region has 14 residues. The CDR3 is CASSQQATNEKLFF. The CDR3 region has the DNA TGTGCCAGCAGCCAACAGGCAACTAATGAAAAACTGTTTTTT. The whole variable domain, remainder taken from reference TRBV7-2 and TRBJ1-4, is GAGVSQSPSNKVTEKGKDVELRCDPISGHTALYWYRQSLGQGLEFLIYFQGNSAPDKSGLPSDRFSAERTGGSVSTLTIQRTQQEDSAVYLCASSQQATNEKLFFGSGTQLSVL.

This clonotype was seen more than once but under ten times. CDR3 nucleotide sequence: TGTGCCAGCAGCCAATTTTCGGGACTAGCGGGAGGAGATACGCAGTATTTT. It codes for CASSQFSGLAGGDTQYF. This rearrangement joins TRBV7-7 to TRBJ2-3; 15 positions match TRBD2. Germline CDR1 is SSHAT and CDR2 is FNYEAQ (reference sequence). This CDR3 has 17 amino acids. V dropped 5 bases and J dropped 5; count of bases not matched to a gene: 8.

The chain carries TRBV7-9 and TRBJ2-7; TRBD2 matches at 11 bases. Germline values: CDR1 SEHNR, CDR2 FQNEAQ (reference sequence). After removal of 5 bases from V and 3 bases from J, the junction contained 12 bases not matched to a gene. The CDR3 is 17 residues long. In DNA, the CDR3 is TGTGCCAGCAGCCCCCCGCGGGGGACTAGCGGTAGCTACGAGCAGTACTTC. Translating gives CASSPPRGTSGSYEQYF.

The chain joins TRBV7-8 to TRBJ1-2, with TRBD1 identical over 8 bases. Germline lookup yields CDR1 SGHVS and CDR2 FQNEAQ. V gave up 2 bases and J gave up 8 bases; unmatched junction bases: 7. This CDR3 has 14 residues. The CDR3 region is CASSLQGAGRGYTF. In nucleotides, the CDR3 is TGTGCCAGCAGCTTACAGGGGGCCGGGAGAGGCTACACCTTC.

Many counts were recorded for this clonotype. The V call is TRBV5-6, the J call TRBJ2-2, with D possibly being TRBD2 (6 bases). The CDR3 is 16 amino acids. Germline V CDR1 and CDR2: SGHDT, YYEEEE. V gave up 0 bases and J gave up 0 bases, with 9 bases separating them. The CDR3 region is CASSLGTGANTGELFF. Written as DNA, the CDR3 is TGTGCCAGCAGCTTGGGGACGGGAGCGAACACCGGGGAGCTGTTTTTT. Supplemented by reference TRBV5-6 and TRBJ2-2, the full variable domain reads DAGVTQSPTHLIKTRGQQVTLRCSPKSGHDTVSWYQQALGQGPQFIFQYYEEEERQRGNFPDRFSGHQFPNYSSELNVNALLLGDSALYLCASSLGTGANTGELFFGEGSRLTVL.

About this clonotype itself: It may be a read error: a sequence one base away is much more abundant. The rearrangement joins TRBV12-3 or TRBV12-4 to TRBJ2-1, with D possibly matching TRBD1 (6 bases). The CDR3 has 14 amino acids. CDR3 nucleotides: TGTGCCAGCAGTTTAGGGACAGATTACAATGACCAGTTCTTC. Its translation is CASSLGTDYNDQFF.

This rearrangement joins TRBV18 to TRBJ2-7, with TRBD1 matching over 7 bases. The CDR3 is 13 residues long. From germline, CDR1 is KGHSH and CDR2 LQKENI. J gave up 3 bases and V 4 bases, and 3 bases lay outside the gene matches. CDR3 DNA sequence: TGTGCCAGCTCACGGGGGACAGACTACGAGCAGTACGTC. The encoded protein is CASSRGTDYEQYV.